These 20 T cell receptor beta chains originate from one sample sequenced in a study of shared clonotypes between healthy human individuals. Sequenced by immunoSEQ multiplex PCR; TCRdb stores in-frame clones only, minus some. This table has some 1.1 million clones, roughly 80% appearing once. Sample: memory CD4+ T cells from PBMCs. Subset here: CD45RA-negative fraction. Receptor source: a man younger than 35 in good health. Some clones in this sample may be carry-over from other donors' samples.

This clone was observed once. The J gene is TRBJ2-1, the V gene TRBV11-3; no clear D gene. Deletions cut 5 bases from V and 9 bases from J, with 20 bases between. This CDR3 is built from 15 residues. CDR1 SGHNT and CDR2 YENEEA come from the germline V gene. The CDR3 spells CASSQFSGRPIEQFF. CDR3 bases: TGTGCCAGCAGCCAATTTAGTGGCCGGCCGATTGAGCAGTTCTTC.

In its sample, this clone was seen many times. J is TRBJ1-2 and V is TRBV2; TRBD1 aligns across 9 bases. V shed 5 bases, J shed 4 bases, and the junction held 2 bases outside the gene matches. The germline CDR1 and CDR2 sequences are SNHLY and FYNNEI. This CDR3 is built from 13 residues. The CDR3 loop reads CASSLGQGYGYTF. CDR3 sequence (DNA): TGTGCCAGCAGTTTGGGACAGGGCTATGGCTACACCTTC.

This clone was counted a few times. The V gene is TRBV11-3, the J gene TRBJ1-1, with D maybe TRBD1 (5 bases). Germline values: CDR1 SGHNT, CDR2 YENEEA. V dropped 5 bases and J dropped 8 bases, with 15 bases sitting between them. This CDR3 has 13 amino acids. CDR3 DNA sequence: TGTGCCAGCAGCCGTCTGGGCGAGGGGGAAGCTTTCTTT. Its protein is CASSRLGEGEAFF. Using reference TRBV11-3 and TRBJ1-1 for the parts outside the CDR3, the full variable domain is EAGVVQSPRYKIIEKKQPVAFWCNPISGHNTLYWYLQNLGQGPELLIRYENEEAVDDSQLPKDRFSAERLKGVDSTLKIQPAELGDSAVYLCASSRLGEGEAFFGQGTRLTVV.

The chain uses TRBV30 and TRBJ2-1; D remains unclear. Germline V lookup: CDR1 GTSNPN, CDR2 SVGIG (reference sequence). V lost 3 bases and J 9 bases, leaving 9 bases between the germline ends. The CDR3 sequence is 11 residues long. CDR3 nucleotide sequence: TGTGCCTGGAGCCCGTCCGGTGAGCAGTTCTTC. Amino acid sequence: CAWSPSGEQFF.

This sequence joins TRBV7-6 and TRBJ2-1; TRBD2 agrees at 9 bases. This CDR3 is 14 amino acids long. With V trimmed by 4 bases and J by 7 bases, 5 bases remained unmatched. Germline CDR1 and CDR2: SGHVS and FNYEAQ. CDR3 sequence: CASSSTSGPNEQFF. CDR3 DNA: TGTGCCAGCAGCTCAACTAGCGGGCCTAATGAGCAGTTCTTC.

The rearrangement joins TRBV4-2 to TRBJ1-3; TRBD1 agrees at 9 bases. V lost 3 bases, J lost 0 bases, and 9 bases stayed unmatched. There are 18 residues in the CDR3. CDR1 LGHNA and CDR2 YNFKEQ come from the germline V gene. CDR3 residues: CASSQIRDRDFSGNTIYF. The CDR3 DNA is TGTGCCAGCAGCCAGATCCGGGACAGGGACTTCTCTGGAAACACCATATATTTT.

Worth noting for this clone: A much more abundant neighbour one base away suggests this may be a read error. The DNA of the CDR3 is TGTGCCAGCAGCTTAGACGGGCGGAGCACAGATACGCAGTATTTT. Protein product: CASSLDGRSTDTQYF. The chain employs TRBV7-3 and TRBJ2-3; D remains unclear. The CDR3 has 15 amino acids. Trimming pared 2 bases from V and 0 bases from J, leaving 9 bases between. CDR1 is SGHTA and CDR2 is FQGTGA in the germline V gene. The full variable domain, rest sourced from reference TRBV7-3 and TRBJ2-3, is GAGVSQTPSNKVTEKGKYVELRCDPISGHTALYWYRQSLGQGPEFLIYFQGTGAADDSGLPNDRFFAVRPEGSVSTLKIQRTERGDSAVYLCASSLDGRSTDTQYFGPGTRLTVL.

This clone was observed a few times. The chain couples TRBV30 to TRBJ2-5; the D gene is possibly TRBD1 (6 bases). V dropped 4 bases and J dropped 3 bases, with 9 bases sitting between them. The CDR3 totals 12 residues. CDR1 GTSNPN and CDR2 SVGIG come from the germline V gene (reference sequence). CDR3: CAWTPGEETQYF. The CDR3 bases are TGTGCCTGGACCCCAGGGGAAGAGACCCAGTACTTC.

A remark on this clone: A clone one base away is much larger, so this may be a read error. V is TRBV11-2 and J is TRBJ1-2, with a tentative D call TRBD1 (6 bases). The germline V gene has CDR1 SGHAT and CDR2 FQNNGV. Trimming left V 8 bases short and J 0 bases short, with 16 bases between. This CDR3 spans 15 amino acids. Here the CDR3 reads CASGPGGTSNYGYTF. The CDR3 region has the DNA TGTGCCAGCGGCCCGGGGGGGACATCTAACTATGGCTACACCTTC.

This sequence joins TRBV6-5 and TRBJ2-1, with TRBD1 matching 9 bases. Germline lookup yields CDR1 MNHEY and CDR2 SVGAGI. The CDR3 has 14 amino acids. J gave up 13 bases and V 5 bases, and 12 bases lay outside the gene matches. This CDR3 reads CASSDPHGTGKQFF. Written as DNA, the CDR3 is TGTGCCAGCAGTGACCCCCATGGGACAGGGAAACAGTTCTTC.

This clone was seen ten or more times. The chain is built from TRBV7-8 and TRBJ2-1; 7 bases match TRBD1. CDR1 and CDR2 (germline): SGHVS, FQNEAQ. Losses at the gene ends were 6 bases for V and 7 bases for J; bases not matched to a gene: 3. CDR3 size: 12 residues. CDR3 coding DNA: TGTGCCAGCAGAGGCAGGGGGAATGAGCAGTTCTTC. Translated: CASRGRGNEQFF. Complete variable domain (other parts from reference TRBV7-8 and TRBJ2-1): GAGVSQSPRYKVAKRGQDVALRCDPISGHVSLFWYQQALGQGPEFLTYFQNEAQLDKSGLPSDRFFAERPEGSVSTLKIQRTQQEDSAVYLCASRGRGNEQFFGPGTRLTVL.

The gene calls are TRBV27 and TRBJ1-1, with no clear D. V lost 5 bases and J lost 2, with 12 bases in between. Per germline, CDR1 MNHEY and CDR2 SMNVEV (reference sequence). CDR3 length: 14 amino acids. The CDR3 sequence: CASSAHRRNTEAFF. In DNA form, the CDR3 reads TGTGCCAGCAGTGCCCACCGGCGAAACACTGAAGCTTTCTTT.

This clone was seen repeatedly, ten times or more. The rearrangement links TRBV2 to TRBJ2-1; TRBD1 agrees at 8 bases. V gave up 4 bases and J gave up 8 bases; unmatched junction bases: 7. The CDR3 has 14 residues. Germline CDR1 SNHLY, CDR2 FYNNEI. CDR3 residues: CASSGWTGNDEQFF. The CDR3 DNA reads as TGTGCCAGCAGTGGGTGGACAGGGAACGATGAGCAGTTCTTC.

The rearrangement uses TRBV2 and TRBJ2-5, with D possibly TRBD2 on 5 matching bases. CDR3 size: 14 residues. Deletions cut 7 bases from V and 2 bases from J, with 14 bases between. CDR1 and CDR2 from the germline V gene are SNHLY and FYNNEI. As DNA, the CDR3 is TGTGCCAGCAATCGGGGAACAGCTCAAGAGACCCAGTACTTC. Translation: CASNRGTAQETQYF.

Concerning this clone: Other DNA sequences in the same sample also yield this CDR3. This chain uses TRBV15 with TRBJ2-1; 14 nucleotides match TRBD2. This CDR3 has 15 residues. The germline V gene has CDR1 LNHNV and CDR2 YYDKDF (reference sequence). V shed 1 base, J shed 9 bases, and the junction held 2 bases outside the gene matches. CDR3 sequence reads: CATSRGGLAGGEQFF. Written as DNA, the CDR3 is TGTGCCACCAGCAGAGGAGGACTAGCGGGAGGTGAGCAGTTCTTC. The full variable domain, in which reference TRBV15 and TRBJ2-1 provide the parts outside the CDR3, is DAMVIQNPRYQVTQFGKPVTLSCSQTLNHNVMYWYQQKSSQAPKLLFHYYDKDFNNEADTPDNFQSRRPNTSFCFLDIRSPGLGDTAMYLCATSRGGLAGGEQFFGPGTRLTVL.

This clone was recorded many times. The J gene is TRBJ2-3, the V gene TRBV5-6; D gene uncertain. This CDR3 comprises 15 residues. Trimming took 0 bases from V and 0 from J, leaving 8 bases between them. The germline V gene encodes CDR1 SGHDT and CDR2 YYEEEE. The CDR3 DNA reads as TGTGCCAGCAGCTTGGCGAGAGAAAGCACAGATACGCAGTATTTT. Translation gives CASSLARESTDTQYF.

In nucleotides, the CDR3 is TGTGCCAGCAGACCGGACAGGGCTGGAAACACCATATATTTT. It specifies CASRPDRAGNTIYF. The chain employs TRBV2 and TRBJ1-3; the match to TRBD1 covers 8 bases. Germline V gene data show CDR1 as SNHLY and CDR2 as FYNNEI. V was pared by 6 bases and J by 2 bases, with 3 bases of the junction left unmatched. The CDR3 contains 14 residues.

CDR3 sequence reads: CASSLEGVLNTEAFF. DNA for the CDR3: TGTGCCAGCAGCTTAGAGGGTGTCCTGAACACTGAAGCTTTCTTT. The V gene is TRBV7-3, the J gene TRBJ1-1; D ambiguous. CDR1 is SGHTA and CDR2 is FQGTGA in the germline V gene. Deletions cut 2 bases from V and 0 bases from J, with 10 bases between. The CDR3 is made up of 15 amino acids.

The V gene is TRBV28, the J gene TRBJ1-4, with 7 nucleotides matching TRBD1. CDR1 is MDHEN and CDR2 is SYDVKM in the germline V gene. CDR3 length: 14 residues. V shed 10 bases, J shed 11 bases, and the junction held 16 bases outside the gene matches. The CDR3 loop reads CATTEGGAGWKLFF. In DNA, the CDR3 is TGTGCCACCACGGAAGGGGGCGCCGGTTGGAAACTGTTTTTT.

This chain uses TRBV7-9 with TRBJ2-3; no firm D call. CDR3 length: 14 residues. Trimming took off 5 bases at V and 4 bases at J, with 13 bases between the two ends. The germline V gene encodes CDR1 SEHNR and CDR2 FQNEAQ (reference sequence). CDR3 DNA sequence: TGTGCCAGCAGCCCCCCTGTGGTGGCAGATACGCAGTATTTT. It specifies CASSPPVVADTQYF.